Each of the 16 T cell receptor beta chains below was sequenced from the same sample in a study of T cell responses to AZD1222 COVID-19 vaccine. TCRdb keeps only in-frame clones here, not all; method: immunoSEQ multiplex PCR. Of tens of thousands of clones in the sample, more than 75% are singletons; the top ten hold 4.7%. This specimen consisted of peripheral blood, obtained on day 0 of MenACWY control vaccination. The source of these receptors is an adult in good health.

The CDR3 is CAWTWGQRETQYF. For the CDR3, the DNA is TGTGCCTGGACTTGGGGCCAAAGAGAGACCCAGTACTTC. This chain uses TRBV30 with TRBJ2-5; D is possibly TRBD1 (5 bases). The CDR3 loop spans 13 amino acids. Germline CDR1 GTSNPN, CDR2 SVGIG (reference sequence). Trimming shortened V by 4 bases and J by 4 bases, and 13 bases separated the two germline ends.

This chain connects TRBV25-1 to TRBJ2-7; a weak D match, TRBD2 (6 bases). CDR1 MGHDK and CDR2 SYGVNS come from the germline V gene. Between the trimmed V and J ends, which lost 7 bases and 3 bases, there was a span of 7 bases. The CDR3 extends over 11 amino acids. CDR3 DNA: TGTGCCAGCATTAGCGGCTACGAGCAGTACTTC. Translation: CASISGYEQYF.

The CDR3 DNA reads as TGTGCCAGCTCACCACCGGTAGGGGTCAACACCGGGGAGCTGTTTTTT. Translated: CASSPPVGVNTGELFF. J is TRBJ2-2 and V is TRBV18; tentative D call: TRBD1 (5 bases). Between the trimmed V and J ends, which lost 0 bases and 2 bases, there was a span of 10 bases. Germline CDR1 is KGHSH and CDR2 is LQKENI. The CDR3 is 16 amino acids.

The DNA for the CDR3 is TGTGCCAGCAGCTTGTATCTGTCCGGAAACACCATATATTTT. Translation: CASSLYLSGNTIYF. The V call is TRBV7-9, the J call TRBJ1-3, with no clear D. Germline CDR1 is SEHNR and CDR2 is FQNEAQ (reference sequence). CDR3 length equals 14 residues. V dropped 3 bases and J dropped 4 bases, with 10 bases sitting between them. The whole variable domain, remainder taken from reference TRBV7-9 and TRBJ1-3, is DTGVSQNPRHKITKRGQNVTFRCDPISEHNRLYWYRQTLGQGPEFLTYFQNEAQLEKSRLLSDRFSAERPKGSFSTLEIQRTEQGDSAMYLCASSLYLSGNTIYFGEGSWLTVV.

This clone was detected once. The V call is TRBV5-8, the J call TRBJ2-1; weak D call: TRBD2 (6 bases). CDR3 length: 15 amino acids. The V gene lost 1 base and the J gene lost 3 bases, with 11 bases spanning the gap. The V gene's germline CDR1 is SGHTS and CDR2 YDEGEE. The CDR3, as DNA: TGTGCCAGCAGCTTGTTTAGGGGACTCTACAATGAGCAGTTCTTC. This encodes CASSLFRGLYNEQFF.

The CDR3 bases are TGTGCCAGCAGTTCGCACACGGGGCTTTGGGCTGAAGCTTTCTTT. Translating it yields CASSSHTGLWAEAFF. The genes are TRBV6-5 and TRBJ1-1; D might be TRBD1 (5 bases). The CDR3 has 15 amino acids. The germline CDR1 and CDR2 sequences are MNHEY and SVGAGI. V was trimmed by 4 bases and J by 6 bases, leaving 18 bases between them.

The genes are TRBV6-5 and TRBJ1-1, with TRBD1 as a possible D gene (5 bases). CDR3 length: 12 residues. Deletions cut 1 base from V and 6 bases from J, with 6 bases between. Germline CDR1 MNHEY, CDR2 SVGAGI. The CDR3 DNA reads TGTGCCAGCAGTTACTGGGGGTCTGAAGCTTTCTTT. Its translation: CASSYWGSEAFF.

This clone showed up just a few times. The chain combines TRBV6-2 or TRBV6-3 with TRBJ2-3; TRBD2 agrees at 7 bases. Germline loops: CDR1 MNHEY, CDR2 SVGEGT. The junction had 10 bases not matched to a gene; V was cut back by 7 bases and J by 0 bases. The CDR3 sequence is 16 residues long. The CDR3, as DNA: TGTGCCAGCACCCCAACTAGCGCTACTAGCACAGATACGCAGTATTTT. Residues: CASTPTSATSTDTQYF.

The chain combines TRBV6-5 with TRBJ2-2; 8 nucleotides align to TRBD2. Looked up from germline, CDR1 is MNHEY and CDR2 is SVGAGI. The CDR3 extends over 16 amino acids. Trimming removed 0 bases from V and 3 bases from J; junction bases left unmatched: 3. The CDR3 DNA reads as TGTGCCAGCAGTTACTCGGCTAGCGGGCACACCGGGGAGCTGTTTTTT. Its translation: CASSYSASGHTGELFF.

The chain links TRBV7-2 to TRBJ2-1; 11 bases map to TRBD2. CDR1 and CDR2 from the germline V gene are SGHTA and FQGNSA. There are 15 residues in the CDR3. J was trimmed by 0 bases and V by 8 bases; bases with no gene match: 3. The DNA of the CDR3 is TGTGCCAGCTGCACTAGCGGGAGCTCCTACAATGAGCAGTTCTTC. It yields the protein CASCTSGSSYNEQFF.

This sequence joins TRBV7-2 and TRBJ1-2; TRBD1 might be the D (5 bases). Germline loops: CDR1 SGHTA, CDR2 FQGNSA. The CDR3 runs to 14 residues. V was trimmed by 0 bases and J by 2 bases, leaving 7 bases between them. This chain's CDR3 is CASSLAGGNYGYTF. The CDR3 DNA is TGTGCCAGCAGCTTAGCGGGGGGGAACTATGGCTACACCTTC. Filled out from reference TRBV7-2 and TRBJ1-2, the complete variable domain reads GAGVSQSPSNKVTEKGKDVELRCDPISGHTALYWYRQSLGQGLEFLIYFQGNSAPDKSGLPSDRFSAERTGGSVSTLTIQRTQQEDSAVYLCASSLAGGNYGYTFGSGTRLTVV.

The chain joins TRBV14 to TRBJ1-1; TRBD1 aligns across 10 bases. V lost 6 bases to trimming and J lost 6 bases; unmatched junction nucleotides: 4. CDR1 and CDR2 (germline): SGHDN, FVKESK. The CDR3 is 13 amino acids. The CDR3 DNA reads as TGTGCCAGCAGAGACAGGGGGCAAGCTGAAGCTTTCTTT. This gives the protein CASRDRGQAEAFF.

This chain joins TRBV6-5 and TRBJ2-1; possibly TRBD2 for D (5 bases). The V end lost 2 bases, the J end lost 10 bases, and 12 bases lay between the germline ends. CDR1 MNHEY and CDR2 SVGAGI come from the germline V gene. The CDR3 covers 13 residues. The CDR3, as DNA: TGTGCCAGCAGTTACAGCCCGTCGGGGGAGCAGTTCTTC. Encoded protein: CASSYSPSGEQFF.

V gene TRBV7-8 combines with J gene TRBJ1-1; D is uncertain. The ends were cut back, 3 bases at V and 1 base at J, with 6 bases in the middle. The CDR3 runs 13 residues. Germline-derived CDR1 and CDR2 are SGHVS and FQNEAQ. The CDR3 DNA is TGTGCCAGCAGCTTCGAATGGAACACTGAAGCTTTCTTT. Amino acid sequence: CASSFEWNTEAFF.

V is TRBV7-9 and J is TRBJ2-1; no definite D call. From germline, CDR1 is SEHNR and CDR2 FQNEAQ (reference sequence). There are 14 residues in the CDR3. V was cut by 4 bases and J by 0 bases, with 7 bases left in between. This CDR3 reads CASSSPGSYNEQFF. The CDR3 DNA follows: TGTGCCAGCAGCTCTCCGGGCTCCTACAATGAGCAGTTCTTC.

The chain uses TRBV2 and TRBJ2-1, with 8 nucleotides matching TRBD2. With V trimmed by 6 bases and J by 2 bases, 3 bases remained unmatched. CDR3 length: 14 residues. From germline, CDR1 is SNHLY and CDR2 FYNNEI. The CDR3 loop is CASRERETYNEQFF. Here the CDR3 DNA reads TGTGCCAGCAGGGAGCGGGAGACCTACAATGAGCAGTTCTTC.